A single TCR beta chain is shown here with its context. Its antigen is undetermined. The data were taken from a study of T cell responses to AZD1222 COVID-19 vaccine. Study results and caveats: Clonal diversity may have been underestimated, and the donors were mostly white British, with more females than males.

Generated by immunoSEQ multiplex PCR, the TCRdb table keeps only in-frame clones and is missing some. The data show roughly 200,000 clones, 80% to 95% seen once. V gave up 4 bases and J gave up 4 bases, with 13 bases separating them. The CDR3 runs 14 residues. CDR1 and CDR2 from the germline V gene are LGHDT and YNNKEL (reference sequence). Material: peripheral blood, obtained 28 days after the second AZD1222 dose. This TCR was recovered from an adult who received the AZD1222 COVID-19 vaccine. V usage is TRBV3-1 (or the pseudogene TRBV3-2) and J usage is TRBJ1-2; D call uncertain. Written as DNA, the CDR3 is TGTGCCAGCAGCCGGAAGAGTGGGATCTATGGCTACACCTTC. The encoded protein is CASSRKSGIYGYTF.